This passage covers 32 T cell receptor beta chains from one sample sequenced in a study of blood T cells in healthy people across ages. A J-beta primer mix and a sample-barcoded 5' primer were used in a second PCR of about 6 to 12 cycles. One entry per CDR3 protein results from TCRdb running MiXCR on the 5' RACE reads. Of 700,000 or so distinct CDR3 sequences in the sample, about a fifth were seen once. Material: blood. The receptors derive from a man in his 70s in good health.

The chain has TRBV12-3 or TRBV12-4 and TRBJ1-1; possible D gene TRBD1, 6 bases. The CDR3 has 14 residues. Trimming shortened V by 5 bases and J by 6 bases, and 16 bases separated the two germline ends. The CDR3 DNA reads TGTGCCAGCAGTCTCAATGGGGGGGGCCCTGAAGCTTTCTTT. This gives the protein CASSLNGGGPEAFF.

This clonotype was seen a few times. The rearrangement links TRBV28 to TRBJ2-1, with a tentative D call TRBD2 (6 bases). TRBJ2-7 explains the end of the DNA better; the J call may be wrong. The CDR3 runs 11 residues. Germline CDR1 MDHEN, CDR2 SYDVKM. CDR3 coding DNA: TGTGCCAGCGGGGGGTACTACGAGCAGTACTTC. This translates into CASGGYYEQYF.

The V and J genes are TRBV7-2 and TRBJ2-5; 11 bases agree with TRBD2. Germline V gene data show CDR1 as SGHTA and CDR2 as FQGNSA. CDR3 length: 16 residues. V gave up 4 bases and J gave up 4 bases; unmatched junction bases: 8. CDR3 sequence: CASSYSGRAVVETQYF. The CDR3 nucleotides are TGTGCCAGCAGCTATAGCGGGAGGGCCGTGGTAGAGACCCAGTACTTC.

The chain uses TRBV20-1 and TRBJ1-2, with a possible D match to TRBD1 (5 bases). Germline V lookup: CDR1 DFQATT, CDR2 SNEGSKA (reference sequence). This CDR3 is 15 amino acids long. V shed 1 base and J shed 3 bases, with 15 bases lying between them. CDR3 sequence (DNA): TGCAGTGCTAGAGCTGTGGGGGGTGTGGACTATGGCTACACCTTC. This translates into CSARAVGGVDYGYTF.

A few counts support this clonotype. The V gene is TRBV3-1, the J gene TRBJ1-4, with 7 bases matching TRBD1. Trimming removed 5 bases from V and 9 bases from J; junction bases left unmatched: 15. This CDR3 spans 16 amino acids. Germline V gives CDR1 LGHDT, CDR2 YNNKEL (reference sequence). Here the CDR3 DNA reads TGTGCCAGCAGCAGAATTACAGGGGACGCTATCAAAAAACTGTTTTTT. It specifies CASSRITGDAIKKLFF. The whole variable domain, filled in from reference TRBV3-1 and TRBJ1-4, reads DTAVSQTPKYLVTQMGNDKSIKCEQNLGHDTMYWYKQDSKKFLKIMFSYNNKELIINETVPNRFSPKSPDKAHLNLHINSLELGDSAVYFCASSRITGDAIKKLFFGSGTQLSVL.

The rearrangement links TRBV6-6 to TRBJ2-7, with 7 nucleotides matching TRBD2. Germline loops: CDR1 MNHNY, CDR2 SVGAGI (reference sequence). V lost 4 bases, J lost 6 bases, and 6 bases stayed unmatched. The CDR3 is made up of 13 amino acids. CDR3 bases: TGTGCCAGCAGTTCGGGGGAGGGTAGCGAGCAGTACGTC. It encodes CASSSGEGSEQYV.

The V gene is TRBV5-5, the J gene TRBJ2-7; TRBD1 agrees at 7 bases. In germline, CDR1 is SGHKS, CDR2 YYEKEE (reference sequence). J was trimmed by 4 bases and V by 2 bases; bases with no gene match: 6. There are 14 residues in the CDR3. The CDR3 reads CASSLPTGKYEQYF. CDR3 DNA: TGTGCCAGCAGCTTACCGACAGGGAAATACGAGCAGTACTTC.

The table lists this clonotype with a few counts. The rearrangement uses TRBV30 and TRBJ1-5; D may be TRBD1 (6 bases). The CDR3 is 13 residues long. V was cut by 0 bases and J by 7 bases, with 10 bases left in between. Per germline, CDR1 GTSNPN and CDR2 SVGIG (reference sequence). The CDR3 loop is CAWSVQGGQPQHF. DNA of the CDR3: TGTGCCTGGAGTGTACAGGGCGGGCAGCCCCAGCATTTT.

V is TRBV3-1 and J is TRBJ2-3, with D possibly matching TRBD2 (5 bases). Trimming pared 6 bases from V and 5 bases from J, leaving 9 bases between. Germline V CDR1 and CDR2: LGHDT, YNNKEL (reference sequence). This CDR3 is 12 amino acids long. The CDR3 is CASRRAGDTQYF. In DNA, the CDR3 is TGTGCCAGCAGACGGGCGGGAGATACGCAGTATTTT.

The chain employs TRBV6-5 and TRBJ2-3; 8 positions match TRBD2. The germline V gene encodes CDR1 MNHEY and CDR2 SVGAGI. V dropped 6 bases and J dropped 0; count of bases not matched to a gene: 8. This CDR3 has 16 residues. CDR3 region: CASRLTSGTSTDTQYF. For the CDR3, the DNA is TGTGCCAGCAGGCTTACTAGCGGAACCAGCACAGATACGCAGTATTTT.

The table lists this clonotype with a few counts. The V gene is TRBV11-2, the J gene TRBJ1-6, with D possibly TRBD1 on 6 matching bases. Germline assignment: CDR1 SGHAT and CDR2 FQNNGV. Trimming took off 1 base at V and 10 bases at J, with 11 bases between the two ends. This CDR3 is 14 amino acids long. Here the CDR3 DNA reads TGTGCCAGCAGCTTAGGAGGGGGAGGCTCACCCCTCCACTTT. Amino acid sequence: CASSLGGGGSPLHF.

As for this clonotype: This may be a read error, as it is one base from a much larger clone. The CDR3 DNA reads TGTGCCAGCAGTTTCCCCCCTAGCGGGGGATACAATGAGCAGCTCTTC. It translates to CASSFPPSGGYNEQLF. The chain employs TRBV28 and TRBJ2-7; 10 nucleotides line up with TRBD2. The germline gives CDR1 MDHEN, CDR2 SYDVKM. The CDR3 spans 16 residues. Complete variable domain (other parts from reference TRBV28 and TRBJ2-7): DVKVTQSSRYLVKRTGEKVFLECVQDMDHENMFWYRQDPGLGLRLIYFSYDVKMKEKGDIPEGYSVSREKKERFSLILESASTNQTSMYLCASSFPPSGGYNEQLFGPGTRLTVT.

The sample holds a few counts of this clonotype. The J gene is TRBJ2-1, the V gene TRBV20-1; D remains ambiguous. Trimming shortened V by 3 bases and J by 4 bases, and 10 bases separated the two germline ends. The CDR3 runs 13 residues. Germline lookup yields CDR1 DFQATT and CDR2 SNEGSKA (reference sequence). The CDR3 DNA reads as TGCAGTGCTAGTCCCAGCGTTTACAATGAGCAGTTCTTC. Translating it yields CSASPSVYNEQFF.

This clonotype was seen only a few times. This chain uses TRBV12-3 or TRBV12-4 with TRBJ2-3; D not resolved. V was cut by 4 bases and J by 5 bases, with 19 bases left in between. There are 16 residues in the CDR3. CDR3: CASSSGNSVEVDTQYF. DNA for the CDR3: TGTGCCAGCAGTTCCGGTAATAGTGTTGAGGTAGATACGCAGTATTTT.

The chain combines TRBV12-3 or TRBV12-4 with TRBJ2-7; D perhaps matches TRBD2 (7 bases). The V end was cut by 2 bases, the J end by 5 bases, with 13 bases between. This CDR3 spans 14 amino acids. CDR3 sequence (DNA): TGTGCCAGCAGTTTAACGGGGGGCAGGCACGAGCAGTACTTC. Protein product: CASSLTGGRHEQYF.

This clonotype was observed a few times. The V gene is TRBV7-2, the J gene TRBJ2-5, with D maybe TRBD2 (5 bases). The germline V gene has CDR1 SGHTA and CDR2 FQGNSA. V was shortened by 2 bases and J by 2 bases, with 12 bases between the two germline ends. CDR3 length: 15 amino acids. The DNA of the CDR3 is TGTGCCAGCAGCTTACCGGGGAGACCTCAAGAGACCCAGTACTTC. Translating it yields CASSLPGRPQETQYF.

This clonotype was recorded a few times. The chain joins TRBV7-9 to TRBJ1-5, with a weak D call TRBD1 (5 bases). The CDR3 spans 13 residues. Trimming removed 5 bases from V and 7 bases from J, with 12 bases in between. The germline V gene has CDR1 SEHNR and CDR2 FQNEAQ (reference sequence). DNA for the CDR3: TGTGCCAGCAGCGGGGACGGCGGCCAGCCCCAGCATTTT. This translates into CASSGDGGQPQHF. Drawing the rest from reference TRBV7-9 and TRBJ1-5, the complete variable domain is DTGVSQNPRHKITKRGQNVTFRCDPISEHNRLYWYRQTLGQGPEFLTYFQNEAQLEKSRLLSDRFSAERPKGSFSTLEIQRTEQGDSAMYLCASSGDGGQPQHFGDGTRLSIL.

Regarding this clonotype: A single base separates this from a much larger clone, so it may be a read error. The chain couples TRBV4-3 to TRBJ2-4, with D unresolved. CDR1 and CDR2 from the germline V gene are LGHNA and YSLEER. This CDR3 comprises 14 residues. V shed 1 base and J shed 0 bases, with 4 bases lying between them. The CDR3: CASSQGEAKNIQYF. The CDR3 coding sequence is TGCGCCAGCAGCCAAGGAGAAGCCAAAAACATTCAGTACTTC.

The V gene is TRBV20-1, the J gene TRBJ1-2; D remains ambiguous. Germline V lookup: CDR1 DFQATT, CDR2 SNEGSKA (reference sequence). The CDR3 covers 14 residues. V lost 5 bases, J lost 5 bases, and 18 bases lay in between. The CDR3 protein is CSAGIQFKEYGYTF. CDR3 sequence (DNA): TGCAGTGCTGGGATACAGTTTAAGGAGTATGGCTACACCTTC.

Note on this clonotype: A read error may explain this, as a much larger clone is one base away. The chain employs TRBV5-1 and TRBJ1-2; weak D call: TRBD1 (5 bases). The germline V gene has CDR1 SGHRS and CDR2 YFSETQ. The CDR3 covers 14 residues. The CDR3 coding sequence is TGCGCCTGCAGCGGCTCTGGGACGGCCTATGGCTACACCTTC. Protein sequence: CACSGSGTAYGYTF.

In regard to this clonotype: Possible read error: a much larger clone is one base away. This sequence joins TRBV12-3 or TRBV12-4 and TRBJ2-5; 7 nucleotides align to TRBD2. The J call may be in error: the DNA end matches TRBJ2-1 better. The CDR3 covers 16 residues. CDR3 bases: TGTACCAGCAGTCCTCCCCGCCGGACTAGTTCCAATGAGCAGTTCTTC. As protein: CTSSPPRRTSSNEQFF.

On this clonotype: At one boundary the junction diverges from the germline segment, which might be a read error. The CDR3, as DNA: TGCGGTGCTGGGGGAGGGACGGGCCTGAAAGAGACCCAGTACTTC. Translating it yields CGAGGGTGLKETQYF. J is TRBJ2-5 and V is TRBV20-1; TRBD2 matches at 7 bases. Germline CDR1 and CDR2: DFQATT and SNEGSKA (reference sequence). This CDR3 has 15 amino acids.

V usage is TRBV20-1 and J usage is TRBJ2-7; D call uncertain. Trimming left V 5 bases short and J 2 bases short, with 16 bases between. Germline loops: CDR1 DFQATT, CDR2 SNEGSKA (reference sequence). This CDR3 has 14 amino acids. The CDR3 DNA follows: TGCAGTGCTGATTCAGGACGCCTCCCCTACGAGCAGTACTTC. It is translated as CSADSGRLPYEQYF.

This sequence joins TRBV6-5 and TRBJ2-1; 13 bases align to TRBD2. V shed 8 bases and J 7 bases; nucleotides not matched to a gene: 5. This CDR3 region has 14 residues. The germline CDR1 and CDR2 sequences are MNHEY and SVGAGI. Here the CDR3 reads CASDQTSGGNEQFF. CDR3 nucleotides: TGTGCCAGCGACCAGACTAGCGGGGGGAATGAGCAGTTCTTC.

Comments on this clonotype: An end of the junction differs from the germline gene, which may be a read error. The J gene is TRBJ2-1, the V gene TRBV7-9; D is ambiguous. There are 14 residues in the CDR3. Germline V gene sequence: CDR1 SEHNR, CDR2 FQNEAQ (reference sequence). The CDR3 DNA follows: TGTGCCAGCAGCTCCTGGACCGATTACAATGAGCAGCTCTTC. This encodes CASSSWTDYNEQLF.

The V and J genes are TRBV20-1 and TRBJ2-3; D perhaps matches TRBD2 (6 bases). CDR3 length: 13 residues. CDR1 and CDR2 (germline): DFQATT, SNEGSKA (reference sequence). Between the trimmed V and J ends, which lost 6 bases and 11 bases, there was a span of 21 bases. As DNA, the CDR3 is TGCAGTGCCAGGGACTTTCCCGCCCCCGTGCAGTATTTT. Its protein product is CSARDFPAPVQYF.

For this clonotype: The junction and the germline gene differ at one end; a read error may be behind it. The chain joins TRBV10-3 to TRBJ2-1, with TRBD2 as a possible D gene (6 bases). This CDR3 contains 14 residues. Germline CDR1 is ENHRY and CDR2 is SYGVKD. The CDR3 DNA reads TGTGCCATCAGTGAGGGGGGGTCATACAATGGGCAGTTCTTC. Protein product: CAISEGGSYNGQFF.

This chain uses TRBV28 with TRBJ2-3; 8 bases are a match to TRBD2. V was pared by 2 bases and J by 0 bases, with 1 base of the junction left unmatched. Germline loops: CDR1 MDHEN, CDR2 SYDVKM. This CDR3 comprises 15 residues. The CDR3 sequence: CASSLRTSSTDTQYF. The CDR3 nucleotides are TGTGCCAGCAGTTTACGGACTAGCAGCACAGATACGCAGTATTTT.

The sample holds many counts of this clonotype. This chain connects TRBV12-3 or TRBV12-4 to TRBJ1-2; 9 bases fit TRBD1. Trimming took 6 bases from V and 6 from J; bases not matched to a gene: 8. The length of the CDR3 is 14 residues. The chain's CDR3 is CASSGQGFGDGYTF. The CDR3 DNA follows: TGTGCCAGCAGCGGACAGGGGTTTGGGGATGGCTACACCTTC.

This clonotype was seen a handful of times. This chain joins TRBV20-1 and TRBJ1-1; D is unclear. V was clipped by 1 base and J by 1 base, with 7 bases between them. This CDR3 has 13 residues. Germline lookup yields CDR1 DFQATT and CDR2 SNEGSKA (reference sequence). As DNA, the CDR3 is TGCAGTGCTAGAGGTTTGAGGAACACTGAAGCTTTCTTT. Its protein product is CSARGLRNTEAFF.

This clonotype was seen only a few times. The chain links TRBV7-3 to TRBJ1-1; D is uncertain. The CDR3 runs 12 residues. Deletions cut 1 base from V and 7 bases from J, with 7 bases between. The germline V gene has CDR1 SGHTA and CDR2 FQGTGA. The CDR3 sequence: CASSLNPGEAFF. The CDR3 DNA reads TGTGCCAGCAGCTTAAACCCAGGTGAAGCTTTCTTT.

This clonotype was seen repeatedly, ten times or more. The chain employs TRBV5-5 and TRBJ1-4; D not certain. The CDR3 totals 13 residues. Germline V gene data show CDR1 as SGHKS and CDR2 as YYEKEE (reference sequence). V lost 2 bases, J lost 3 bases, and 5 bases lay in between. The CDR3 region has the DNA TGTGCCAGCAGCTTAGGTCCTAATGAAAAACTGTTTTTT. Protein product: CASSLGPNEKLFF.